The 16 T cell receptor beta chains presented below share a single source sample, sequenced in a study of T cells in Graves' hyperthyroidism and ophthalmopathy. RNA transcripts gave rise to amplified TCR beta CDR3 regions. The HTBI primer set drove a first-round RT-PCR of the TCR CDR3. TCRdb recomputed calls from the multiplex PCR reads with MiXCR, one row per CDR3 protein. The table includes about half a million distinct CDR3 sequences, less than 25% detected once. The sequenced material came from blood. The receptors were gathered from a man between 18 and 29 years old with Graves' hyperthyroidism.

This clonotype came up a few times. The junction does not match germline at one end; this may be a read error. The rearrangement uses TRBV19 and TRBJ2-4; no clear D gene. The germline gives CDR1 LNHDA, CDR2 SQIVND (reference sequence). The CDR3 consists of 13 residues. As DNA, the CDR3 is TGTGCCAGTAGTATAGATTGGAACAACACTCAGTACTTC. This gives the protein CASSIDWNNTQYF.

The chain joins TRBV20-1 to TRBJ1-2; tentative D call: TRBD1 (5 bases). This CDR3 spans 13 amino acids. V was shortened by 5 bases and J by 11 bases, with 21 bases between the two germline ends. Germline V gene lookup returns CDR1 DFQATT and CDR2 SNEGSKA (reference sequence). CDR3 sequence: CSAGDRDHRKYTF. CDR3 DNA: TGCAGTGCTGGGGATCGGGACCACCGTAAATACACCTTC.

The sample holds a few counts of this clonotype. The chain recombines TRBV29-1 with TRBJ2-7; D is uncertain. The CDR3 has 11 amino acids. CDR1 is SQVTM and CDR2 is ANQGSEA in the germline V gene. V lost 5 bases and J lost 0, with 5 bases in between. CDR3 nucleotide sequence: TGCAGCGTTTGCAGCTCCTACGAGCAGTACTTC. It translates to CSVCSSYEQYF.

In its sample, this clonotype was seen many times. The J gene is TRBJ1-5, the V gene TRBV28; 7 nucleotides agree with TRBD1. Unmatched junction bases numbered 16, after V lost 4 bases and J lost 1 base. The length of the CDR3 is 19 residues. Germline values: CDR1 MDHEN, CDR2 SYDVKM. In DNA form, the CDR3 reads TGTGCCAGCAGTTCACCAGGGGGGGTGCGGAAAAAGAGCAATCAGCCCCAGCATTTT. Its protein product is CASSSPGGVRKKSNQPQHF.

This chain uses TRBV28 with TRBJ2-7, with TRBD1 matching over 8 bases. The junction had 8 bases not matched to a gene; V was cut back by 6 bases and J by 4 bases. Looked up from germline, CDR1 is MDHEN and CDR2 is SYDVKM. The CDR3 sequence is 14 residues long. This CDR3 is CASSHTGGLYEQYF. CDR3 in DNA: TGTGCCAGCAGCCACACAGGGGGTTTGTACGAGCAGTACTTC.

The table lists this clonotype with many counts. CDR3: CASSLGKLGLANNEQYF. The CDR3 DNA follows: TGTGCCAGCAGCTTAGGCAAACTGGGACTAGCGAATAACGAGCAGTACTTC. This chain connects TRBV7-2 to TRBJ2-7, with TRBD2 identical over 10 bases. V lost 1 base to trimming and J lost 5 bases; unmatched junction nucleotides: 11. Germline assignment: CDR1 SGHTA and CDR2 FQGNSA. The CDR3 length is 17 residues.

The table lists this clonotype with a few counts. The chain employs TRBV5-5 and TRBJ1-2; D call uncertain. Looked up from germline, CDR1 is SGHKS and CDR2 is YYEKEE (reference sequence). The CDR3 contains 15 residues. With 0 bases removed from V and 2 bases from J, the gap between germline ends came to 11 bases. Written as DNA, the CDR3 is TGTGCCAGCAGCTTGGCATCGGACGGAAACTATGGCTACACCTTC. Translating it yields CASSLASDGNYGYTF. The full variable domain, completed using reference TRBV5-5 and TRBJ1-2, is DAGVTQSPTHLIKTRGQQVTLRCSPISGHKSVSWYQQVLGQGPQFIFQYYEKEERGRGNFPDRFSARQFPNYSSELNVNALLLGDSALYLCASSLASDGNYGYTFGSGTRLTVV.

The gene calls are TRBV29-1 and TRBJ2-7, with D perhaps matching TRBD1 or TRBD2 (5 bases each). From germline, CDR1 is SQVTM and CDR2 ANQGSEA. The V end lost 8 bases, the J end lost 2 bases, and 13 bases lay between the germline ends. The CDR3 totals 12 residues. CDR3 protein: CSTRDGAYEQYF. The DNA of the CDR3 is TGCAGCACACGGGACGGAGCCTACGAGCAGTACTTC.

In its sample, this clonotype was seen many times. This chain links TRBV28 with TRBJ1-5; tentatively, D is TRBD1 (6 bases). Germline-derived CDR1 and CDR2 are MDHEN and SYDVKM. V dropped 4 bases and J dropped 0 bases, with 16 bases sitting between them. The CDR3 consists of 17 residues. The CDR3 bases are TGTGCCAGCAGTTCTCCCAACAGGGCTTATAGCAATCAGCCCCAGCATTTT. This translates into CASSSPNRAYSNQPQHF.

This clonotype was seen at least ten times. V is TRBV5-1 and J is TRBJ1-1, with no clear D. The CDR3 has 14 amino acids. V lost 0 bases to trimming and J lost 3 bases, with 9 bases between them. The germline CDR1 and CDR2 sequences are SGHRS and YFSETQ. CDR3 coding DNA: TGCGCCAGCAGCTTGGGAAAGGGTTACACTGAAGCTTTCTTT. This translates into CASSLGKGYTEAFF. Together with reference TRBV5-1 and TRBJ1-1, the CDR3 gives the full variable domain: KAGVTQTPRYLIKTRGQQVTLSCSPISGHRSVSWYQQTPGQGLQFLFEYFSETQRNKGNFPGRFSGRQFSNSRSEMNVSTLELGDSALYLCASSLGKGYTEAFFGQGTRLTVV.

This clonotype appeared many times. This sequence joins TRBV12-3 or TRBV12-4 and TRBJ1-5, with D possibly being TRBD1 (5 bases). Trimming cost V 4 bases and J 7 bases, with 20 bases left between them. This CDR3 contains 16 residues. The CDR3 DNA is TGTGCCAGCAGTTCACACCTCAGGGATCCGGGGCAGCCCCAGCATTTT. Its protein product is CASSSHLRDPGQPQHF.

The J gene is TRBJ1-2, the V gene TRBV4-1, with TRBD1 as a possible D gene (5 bases). Germline CDR1 and CDR2: MGHRA and YSYEKL. The CDR3 runs 18 residues. Trimming removed 1 base from V and 1 base from J, with 19 bases in between. CDR3 nucleotide sequence: TGCGCCAGCAGCCAAGTTATTCTGGTCCAGGGCGATAACTATGGCTACACCTTC. Amino acids: CASSQVILVQGDNYGYTF.

This clonotype was observed at least ten times. J is TRBJ2-7 and V is TRBV20-1, with D possibly being TRBD1 (5 bases). The ends were cut back, 0 bases at V and 3 bases at J, with 15 bases in the middle. Germline CDR1 DFQATT, CDR2 SNEGSKA (reference sequence). This CDR3 is built from 15 residues. Here the CDR3 reads CSARDTLRTYYEQYF. The CDR3 DNA reads as TGCAGTGCTAGAGATACATTGAGGACATACTACGAGCAGTACTTC.

The rearrangement uses TRBV6-5 and TRBJ2-5; no clear D gene. The V gene lost 0 bases and the J gene lost 4 bases, with 9 bases spanning the gap. The CDR3 sequence is 14 residues long. Per the germline V gene, CDR1 is MNHEY and CDR2 is SVGAGI. CDR3 sequence: CASSYSIPGETQYF. Written as DNA, the CDR3 is TGTGCCAGCAGTTACTCGATTCCGGGAGAGACCCAGTACTTC.

The chain couples TRBV12-3 or TRBV12-4 to TRBJ2-4, with D hard to call. Deletions cut 6 bases from V and 0 bases from J, with 6 bases between. This CDR3 comprises 13 residues. CDR3 coding DNA: TGTGCCAGCAGGCCCCTAGCCAAAAACATTCAGTACTTC. Its translation is CASRPLAKNIQYF.

The rearrangement joins TRBV16 to TRBJ1-2, with D possibly matching TRBD1 (6 bases). Trimming stripped 4 bases from V and 2 bases from J, with 23 bases between. Germline CDR1 reads KGHSY; CDR2 reads FQNENV. This CDR3 region has 18 residues. The CDR3 region is CASSLHVPAGEGNYGYTF. In nucleotides, the CDR3 is TGTGCCAGCAGCCTTCACGTCCCTGCAGGGGAAGGGAACTATGGCTACACCTTC.